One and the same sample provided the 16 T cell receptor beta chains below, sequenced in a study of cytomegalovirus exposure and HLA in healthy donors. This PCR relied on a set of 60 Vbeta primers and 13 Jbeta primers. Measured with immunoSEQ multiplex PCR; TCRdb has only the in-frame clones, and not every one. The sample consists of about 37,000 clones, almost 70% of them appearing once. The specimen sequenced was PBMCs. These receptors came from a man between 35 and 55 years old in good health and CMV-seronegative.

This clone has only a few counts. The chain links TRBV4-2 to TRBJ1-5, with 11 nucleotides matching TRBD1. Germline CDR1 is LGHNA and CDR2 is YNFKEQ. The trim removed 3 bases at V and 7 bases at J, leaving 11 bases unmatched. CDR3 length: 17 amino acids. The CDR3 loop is CASSQIWTGGAPQPQHF. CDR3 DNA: TGTGCCAGCAGCCAGATCTGGACAGGGGGCGCACCCCAGCCCCAGCATTTT.

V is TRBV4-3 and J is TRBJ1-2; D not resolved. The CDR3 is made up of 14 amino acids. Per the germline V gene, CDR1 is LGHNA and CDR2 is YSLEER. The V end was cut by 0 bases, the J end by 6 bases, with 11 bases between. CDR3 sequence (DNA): TGCGCCAGCAGCCAAGATCACAGCTCGGATGGCTACACCTTC. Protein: CASSQDHSSDGYTF.

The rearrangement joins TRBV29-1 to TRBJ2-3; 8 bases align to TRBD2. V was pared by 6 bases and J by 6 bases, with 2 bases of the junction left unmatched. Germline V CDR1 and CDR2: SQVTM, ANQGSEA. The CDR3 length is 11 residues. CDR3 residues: CSVSGGDTQYF. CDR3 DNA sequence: TGCAGCGTCAGCGGGGGTGATACGCAGTATTTT.

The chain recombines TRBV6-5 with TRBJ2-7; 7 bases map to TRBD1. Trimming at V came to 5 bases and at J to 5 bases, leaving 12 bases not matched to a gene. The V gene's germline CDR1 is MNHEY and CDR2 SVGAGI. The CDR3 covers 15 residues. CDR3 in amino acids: CASSPRTGVSHEQYF. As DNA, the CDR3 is TGTGCCAGCAGTCCCCGGACAGGAGTTTCCCACGAGCAGTACTTC.

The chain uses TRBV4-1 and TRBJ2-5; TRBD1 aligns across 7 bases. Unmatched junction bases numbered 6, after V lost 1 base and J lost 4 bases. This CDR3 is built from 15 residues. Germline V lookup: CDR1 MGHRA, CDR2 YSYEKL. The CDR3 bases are TGCGCCAGCAGCCAAGTTCCCGGGACAGTAGAGACCCAGTACTTC. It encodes CASSQVPGTVETQYF.

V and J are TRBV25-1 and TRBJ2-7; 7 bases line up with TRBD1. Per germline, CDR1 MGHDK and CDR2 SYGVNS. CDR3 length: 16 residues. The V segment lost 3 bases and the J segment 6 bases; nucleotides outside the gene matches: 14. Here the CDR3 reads CASSDRVFQGEGEQYF. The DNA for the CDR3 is TGTGCCAGCAGTGATCGAGTATTCCAGGGGGAAGGCGAGCAGTACTTC.

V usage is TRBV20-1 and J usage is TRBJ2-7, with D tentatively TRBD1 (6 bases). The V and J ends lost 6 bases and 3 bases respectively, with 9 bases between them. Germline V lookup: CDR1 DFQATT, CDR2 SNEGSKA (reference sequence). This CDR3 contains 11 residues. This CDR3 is CSALDSYEQYF. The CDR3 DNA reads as TGCAGTGCACTGGACAGCTACGAGCAGTACTTC.

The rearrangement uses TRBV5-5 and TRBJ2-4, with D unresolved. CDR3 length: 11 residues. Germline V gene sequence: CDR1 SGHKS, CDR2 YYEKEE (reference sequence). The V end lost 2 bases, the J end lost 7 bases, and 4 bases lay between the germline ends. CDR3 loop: CASSFENIQYF. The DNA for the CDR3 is TGTGCCAGCAGCTTTGAGAACATTCAGTACTTC.

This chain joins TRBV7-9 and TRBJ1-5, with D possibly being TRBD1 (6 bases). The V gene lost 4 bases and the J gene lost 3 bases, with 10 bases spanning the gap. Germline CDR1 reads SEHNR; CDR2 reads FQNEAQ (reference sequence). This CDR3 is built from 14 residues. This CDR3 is CASSSDSFNQPQHF. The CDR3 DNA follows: TGTGCCAGCAGCTCGGACAGTTTCAATCAGCCCCAGCATTTT.

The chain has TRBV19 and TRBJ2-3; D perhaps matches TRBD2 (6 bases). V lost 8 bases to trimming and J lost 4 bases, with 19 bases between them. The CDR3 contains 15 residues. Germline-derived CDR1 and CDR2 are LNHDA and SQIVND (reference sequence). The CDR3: CASSFKRGIPDTQYF. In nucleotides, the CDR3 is TGTGCCAGTTCCTTCAAACGGGGGATCCCAGATACGCAGTATTTT.

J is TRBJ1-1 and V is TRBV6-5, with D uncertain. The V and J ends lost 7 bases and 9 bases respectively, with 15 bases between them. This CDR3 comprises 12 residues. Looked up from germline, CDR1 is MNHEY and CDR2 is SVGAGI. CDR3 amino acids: CASTHPPGKAFF. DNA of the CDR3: TGTGCCAGCACCCACCCCCCGGGTAAAGCTTTCTTT.

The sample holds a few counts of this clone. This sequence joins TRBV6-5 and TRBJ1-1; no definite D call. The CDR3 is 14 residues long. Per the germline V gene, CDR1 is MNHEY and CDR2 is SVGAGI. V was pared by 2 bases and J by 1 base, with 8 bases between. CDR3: CASSYLSGNTEAFF. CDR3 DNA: TGTGCCAGCAGTTACCTGTCGGGGAACACTGAAGCTTTCTTT.

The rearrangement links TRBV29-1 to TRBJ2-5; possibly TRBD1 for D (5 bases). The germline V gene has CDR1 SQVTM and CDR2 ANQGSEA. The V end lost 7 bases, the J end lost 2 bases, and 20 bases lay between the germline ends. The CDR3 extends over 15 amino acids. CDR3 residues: CSAIMDKAPQETQYF. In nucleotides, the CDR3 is TGCAGCGCGATAATGGACAAGGCTCCACAAGAGACCCAGTACTTC.

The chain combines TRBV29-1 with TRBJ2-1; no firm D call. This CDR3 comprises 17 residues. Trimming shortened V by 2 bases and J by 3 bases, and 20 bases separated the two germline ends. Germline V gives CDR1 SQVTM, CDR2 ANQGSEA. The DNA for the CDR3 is TGCAGCGTTGAAACCGGGTTAGCCATGAGTTTCTACAATGAGCAGTTCTTC. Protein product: CSVETGLAMSFYNEQFF.

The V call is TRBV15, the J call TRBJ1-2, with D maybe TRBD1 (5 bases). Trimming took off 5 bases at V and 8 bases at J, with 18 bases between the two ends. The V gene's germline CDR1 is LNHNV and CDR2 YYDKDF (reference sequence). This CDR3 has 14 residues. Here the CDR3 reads CATSGTTGRFGYTF. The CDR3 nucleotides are TGTGCCACCAGCGGAACCACAGGTCGGTTCGGCTACACCTTC.

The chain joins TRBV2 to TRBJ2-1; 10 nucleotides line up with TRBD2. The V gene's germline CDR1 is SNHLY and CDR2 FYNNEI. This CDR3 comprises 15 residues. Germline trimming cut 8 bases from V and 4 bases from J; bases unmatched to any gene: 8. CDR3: CASGRLAGEYNEQFF. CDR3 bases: TGTGCCAGCGGTCGGCTAGCGGGGGAATACAATGAGCAGTTCTTC.